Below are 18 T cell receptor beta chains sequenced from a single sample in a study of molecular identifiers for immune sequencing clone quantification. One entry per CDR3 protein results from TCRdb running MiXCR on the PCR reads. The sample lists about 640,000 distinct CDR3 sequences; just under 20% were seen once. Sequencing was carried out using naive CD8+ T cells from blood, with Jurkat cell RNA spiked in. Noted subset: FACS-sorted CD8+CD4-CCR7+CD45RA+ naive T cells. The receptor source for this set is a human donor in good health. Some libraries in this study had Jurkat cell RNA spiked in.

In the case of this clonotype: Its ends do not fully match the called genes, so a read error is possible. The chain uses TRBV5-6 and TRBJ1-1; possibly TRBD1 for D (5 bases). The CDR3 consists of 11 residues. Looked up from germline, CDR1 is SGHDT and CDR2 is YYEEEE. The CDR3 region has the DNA TGTGCAAGCAGCTTGGACACTGAAGCTTACTTT. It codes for CASSLDTEAYF.

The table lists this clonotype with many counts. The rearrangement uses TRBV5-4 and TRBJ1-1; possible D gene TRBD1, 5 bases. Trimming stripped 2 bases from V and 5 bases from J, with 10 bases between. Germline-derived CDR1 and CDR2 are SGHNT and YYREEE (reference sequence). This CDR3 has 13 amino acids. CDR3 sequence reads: CASSFQGGTEAFF. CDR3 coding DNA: TGTGCCAGCAGCTTCCAGGGAGGGACTGAAGCTTTCTTT.

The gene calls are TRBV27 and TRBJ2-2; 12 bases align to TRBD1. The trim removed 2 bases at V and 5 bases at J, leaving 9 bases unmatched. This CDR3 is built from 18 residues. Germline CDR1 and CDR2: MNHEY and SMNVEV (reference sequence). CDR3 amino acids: CASSLTSGTGGRTGELFF. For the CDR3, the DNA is TGTGCCAGCAGTTTAACCAGTGGGACAGGGGGCAGGACCGGGGAGCTGTTTTTT.

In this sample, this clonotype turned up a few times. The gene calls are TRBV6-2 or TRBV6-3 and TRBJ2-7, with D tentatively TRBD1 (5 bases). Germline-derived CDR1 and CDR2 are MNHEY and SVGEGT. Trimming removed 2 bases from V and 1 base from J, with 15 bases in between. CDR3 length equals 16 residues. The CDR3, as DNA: TGTGCCAGCAGTTACCCCAGCAGGGTAAGTTCCTACGAGCAGTACTTC. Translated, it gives CASSYPSRVSSYEQYF.

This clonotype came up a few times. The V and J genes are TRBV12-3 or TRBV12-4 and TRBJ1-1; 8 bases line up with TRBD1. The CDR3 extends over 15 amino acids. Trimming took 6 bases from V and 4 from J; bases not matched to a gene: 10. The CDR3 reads CASSPVDRAVTEAFF. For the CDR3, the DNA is TGTGCCAGCAGCCCCGTGGACAGGGCGGTCACTGAAGCTTTCTTT.

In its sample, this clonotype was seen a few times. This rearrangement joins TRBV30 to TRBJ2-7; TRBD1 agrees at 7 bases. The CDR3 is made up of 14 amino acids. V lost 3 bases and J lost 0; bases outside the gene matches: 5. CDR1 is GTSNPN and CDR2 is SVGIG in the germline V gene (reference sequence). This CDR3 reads CAWSNSGGSYEQYF. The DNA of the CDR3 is TGTGCCTGGAGCAACTCAGGGGGCTCCTACGAGCAGTACTTC. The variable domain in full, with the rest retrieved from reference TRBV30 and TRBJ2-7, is SQTIHQWPATLVQPVGSPLSLECTVEGTSNPNLYWYRQAAGRGLQLLFYSVGIGQISSEVPQNLSASRPQDRQFILSSKKLLLSDSGFYLCAWSNSGGSYEQYFGPGTRLTVT.

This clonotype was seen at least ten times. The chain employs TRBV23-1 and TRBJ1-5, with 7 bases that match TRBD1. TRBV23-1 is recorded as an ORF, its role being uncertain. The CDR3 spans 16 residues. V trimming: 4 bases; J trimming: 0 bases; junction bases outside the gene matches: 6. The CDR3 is CASSPLGTVSNQPQHF. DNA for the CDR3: TGCGCCAGCAGTCCACTCGGGACAGTTAGCAATCAGCCCCAGCATTTT.

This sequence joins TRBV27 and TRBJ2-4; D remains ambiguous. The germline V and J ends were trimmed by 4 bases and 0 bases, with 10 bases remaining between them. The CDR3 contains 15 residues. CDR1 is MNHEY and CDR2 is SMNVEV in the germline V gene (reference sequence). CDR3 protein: CASSSIPAAKNIQYF. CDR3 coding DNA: TGTGCCAGCAGTTCAATCCCGGCAGCCAAAAACATTCAGTACTTC.

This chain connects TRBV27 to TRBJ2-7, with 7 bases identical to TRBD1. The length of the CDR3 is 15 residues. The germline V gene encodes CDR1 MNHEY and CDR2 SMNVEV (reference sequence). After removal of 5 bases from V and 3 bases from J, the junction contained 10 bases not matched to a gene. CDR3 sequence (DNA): TGTGCCAGCAGTCCTGACCCCACAGGGGTCTACGAGCAGTACTTC. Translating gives CASSPDPTGVYEQYF.

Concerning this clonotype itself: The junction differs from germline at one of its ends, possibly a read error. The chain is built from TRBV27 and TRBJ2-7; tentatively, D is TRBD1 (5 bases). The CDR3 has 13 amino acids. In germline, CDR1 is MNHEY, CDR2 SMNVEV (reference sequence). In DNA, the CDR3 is TGTGCCAGCAGTTTAAGGGGTGGCTACGGGCAGTACTTC. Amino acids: CASSLRGGYGQYF.

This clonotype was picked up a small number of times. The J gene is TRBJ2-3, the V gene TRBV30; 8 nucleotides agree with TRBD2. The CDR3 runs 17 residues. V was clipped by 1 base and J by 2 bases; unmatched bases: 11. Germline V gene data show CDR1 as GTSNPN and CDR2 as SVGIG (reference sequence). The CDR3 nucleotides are TGTGCCTGGAGTGCGAGTGAGCGGGAGTGGGTCACAGATACGCAGTATTTT. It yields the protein CAWSASEREWVTDTQYF.

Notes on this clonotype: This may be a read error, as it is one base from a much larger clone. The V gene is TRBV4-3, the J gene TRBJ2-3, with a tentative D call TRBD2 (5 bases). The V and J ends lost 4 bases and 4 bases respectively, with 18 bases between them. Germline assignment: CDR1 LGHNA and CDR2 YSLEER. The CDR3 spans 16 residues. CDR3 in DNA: TGCGCCAGCAGCCTATTCCCGAGAGGGATGGCAGATACGCAGTATTTT. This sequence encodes CASSLFPRGMADTQYF.

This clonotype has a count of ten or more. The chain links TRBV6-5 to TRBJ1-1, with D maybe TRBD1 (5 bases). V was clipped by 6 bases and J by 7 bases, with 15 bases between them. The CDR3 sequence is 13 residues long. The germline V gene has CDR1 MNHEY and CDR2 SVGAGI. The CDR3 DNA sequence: TGTGCCAGCAGACTCATGGGACGGAGTGAAGCTTTCTTT. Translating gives CASRLMGRSEAFF.

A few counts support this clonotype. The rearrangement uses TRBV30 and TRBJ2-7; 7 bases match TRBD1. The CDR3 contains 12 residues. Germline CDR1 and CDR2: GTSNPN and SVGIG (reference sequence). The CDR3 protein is CALQGNGYEQYF. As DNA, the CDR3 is TGTGCTCTACAGGGGAACGGCTACGAGCAGTACTTC.

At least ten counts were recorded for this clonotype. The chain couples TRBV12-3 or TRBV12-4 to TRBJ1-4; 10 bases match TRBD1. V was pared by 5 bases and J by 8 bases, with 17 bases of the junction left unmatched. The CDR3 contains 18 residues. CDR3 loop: CASSPSLWDRGPNEKLFF. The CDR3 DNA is TGTGCCAGCAGTCCCTCTCTGTGGGACAGGGGCCCCAACGAAAAACTGTTTTTT.

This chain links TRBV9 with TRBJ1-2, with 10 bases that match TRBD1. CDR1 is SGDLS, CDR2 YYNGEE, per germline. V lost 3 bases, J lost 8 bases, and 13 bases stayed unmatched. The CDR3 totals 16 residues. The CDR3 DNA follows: TGTGCCAGCAGCGCAACCCCGGGACAGGGGTTAGGCGGCTACACCTTC. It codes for CASSATPGQGLGGYTF.

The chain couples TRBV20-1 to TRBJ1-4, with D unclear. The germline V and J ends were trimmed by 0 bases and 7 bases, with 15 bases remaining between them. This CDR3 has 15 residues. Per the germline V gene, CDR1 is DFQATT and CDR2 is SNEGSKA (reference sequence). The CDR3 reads CSARERSLLFEKLFF. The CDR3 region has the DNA TGCAGTGCTAGAGAGCGGAGCTTGCTATTTGAAAAACTGTTTTTT.

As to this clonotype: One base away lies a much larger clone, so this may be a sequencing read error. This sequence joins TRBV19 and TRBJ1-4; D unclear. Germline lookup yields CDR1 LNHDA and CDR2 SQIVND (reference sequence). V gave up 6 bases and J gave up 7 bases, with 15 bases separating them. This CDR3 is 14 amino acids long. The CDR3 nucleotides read TGTGCCAGTAGCGAGGTGGGATCTGGTGAAAAACTGTTTTTT. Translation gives CASSEVGSGEKLFF.